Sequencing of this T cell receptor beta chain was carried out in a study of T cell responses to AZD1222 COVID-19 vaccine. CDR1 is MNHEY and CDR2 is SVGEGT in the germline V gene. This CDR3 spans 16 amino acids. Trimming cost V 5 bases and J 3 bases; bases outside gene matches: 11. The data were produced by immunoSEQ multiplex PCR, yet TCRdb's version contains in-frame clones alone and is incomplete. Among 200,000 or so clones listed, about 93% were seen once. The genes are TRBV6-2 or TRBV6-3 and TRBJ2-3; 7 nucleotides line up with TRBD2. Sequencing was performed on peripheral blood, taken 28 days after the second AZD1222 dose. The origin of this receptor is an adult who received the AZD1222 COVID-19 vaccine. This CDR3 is CASSGAGSGATDTQYF. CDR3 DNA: TGTGCCAGCAGTGGGGCGGGGAGCGGGGCTACAGATACGCAGTATTTT.